Below, 15 T cell receptor beta chains from the same sample are listed, as sequenced in a study of memory CD4+ T cells and cytomegalovirus serostatus. The data were produced by immunoSEQ multiplex PCR, yet TCRdb's version contains in-frame clones alone and is incomplete. The sample contains some 64,000 clones, about 81% of which appear only once. Single viable CD3+CD4+CD8-CD45RO+ cells were sorted as the memory CD4+ T cells. Sequencing was performed on memory CD4+ T cells from blood. The receptor source for this set is an adult in good health and CMV-seronegative.

This clone is medium-sized within its sample. The V and J genes are TRBV5-6 and TRBJ1-5, with unresolved D. Germline lookup yields CDR1 SGHDT and CDR2 YYEEEE. CDR3 length: 15 amino acids. V lost 0 bases, J lost 0 bases, and 7 bases lay in between. DNA of the CDR3: TGTGCCAGCAGCTTGGGACTGGATAGCAATCAGCCCCAGCATTTT. Amino acid sequence: CASSLGLDSNQPQHF.

The chain links TRBV5-4 to TRBJ1-2; TRBD1 aligns across 7 bases. Germline V gives CDR1 SGHNT, CDR2 YYREEE (reference sequence). With 4 bases clipped from V and 5 bases from J, the junction kept 14 bases outside the gene matches. CDR3 length: 16 amino acids. The chain's CDR3 is CASSPPGTARSYGYTF. In DNA form, the CDR3 reads TGTGCCAGCAGCCCGCCAGGGACAGCCAGGAGTTATGGCTACACCTTC.

This clone was seen only a few times. The CDR3 DNA sequence: TGCGCCAGCGAGGGGGACGCTGAAGCTTTCTTT. Amino acids: CASEGDAEAFF. This chain links TRBV10-2 with TRBJ1-1; D might be TRBD1 (6 bases). Germline-derived CDR1 and CDR2 are WSHSY and SAAADI. The length of the CDR3 is 11 residues. V was trimmed by 8 bases and J by 6 bases, leaving 10 bases between them.

V usage is TRBV11-3 and J usage is TRBJ2-1; TRBD2 might be the D (6 bases). The CDR3 is 13 residues long. V was clipped by 5 bases and J by 6 bases, with 11 bases between them. Germline V lookup: CDR1 SGHNT, CDR2 YENEEA. CDR3 sequence: CASSPGLSNEQFF. The DNA of the CDR3 is TGTGCCAGCAGCCCCGGACTAAGCAATGAGCAGTTCTTC.

The table lists this clone with a few counts. The CDR3 protein is CASNKDRAGANVLTF. The DNA of the CDR3 is TGTGCCAGCAATAAGGACAGGGCTGGGGCCAACGTCCTGACTTTC. V is TRBV6-1 and J is TRBJ2-6; 8 nucleotides match TRBD1. V dropped 7 bases and J dropped 2; count of bases not matched to a gene: 4. CDR3 size: 15 residues. CDR1 and CDR2 (germline): MNHNS, SASEGT.

The chain recombines TRBV14 with TRBJ1-3; D is undetermined. The V gene's germline CDR1 is SGHDN and CDR2 FVKESK. V lost 4 bases and J 2 bases, leaving 12 bases between the germline ends. The CDR3 runs to 15 residues. The CDR3 protein is CASSPSGRPGNTIYF. The CDR3 coding sequence is TGTGCCAGCAGCCCTTCCGGACGACCTGGAAACACCATATATTTT.

This sequence joins TRBV27 and TRBJ1-4, with D possibly being TRBD1 (5 bases). Trimming stripped 9 bases from V and 7 bases from J, with 15 bases between. CDR1 and CDR2 from the germline V gene are MNHEY and SMNVEV (reference sequence). The CDR3 runs 13 residues. The CDR3, as DNA: TGTGCCAGTTGGCGGGCAGGGAGTGAAAAACTGTTTTTT. As protein: CASWRAGSEKLFF.

This chain uses TRBV7-3 with TRBJ2-3, with 10 bases aligning to TRBD2. The CDR3 spans 13 residues. The germline gives CDR1 SGHTA, CDR2 FQGTGA. V shed 5 bases and J 7 bases; nucleotides not matched to a gene: 3. CDR3 DNA sequence: TGTGCCAGCAGCCGGACTAGCGGAAATACGCAGTATTTT. Encoded protein: CASSRTSGNTQYF.

CDR3 sequence: CASSGGLGTNEQFF. The CDR3 DNA follows: TGTGCCAGCAGTGGGGGACTAGGGACCAATGAGCAGTTCTTC. This chain links TRBV6-1 with TRBJ2-1, with 8 positions matching TRBD2. The V gene end was trimmed by 4 bases and the J gene end by 6 bases; junction bases not matched to a gene: 5. The CDR3 covers 14 residues. Germline V gives CDR1 MNHNS, CDR2 SASEGT.

This chain links TRBV21-1 with TRBJ1-2; the listed D gene, TRBD1, was not tested against the DNA. TRBV21-1 is a documented pseudogene. This CDR3 is 15 amino acids long. The CDR3 reads CASSKEDRAPYGYTF. In nucleotides, the CDR3 is TGTGCCAGCAGCAAAGAGGACAGGGCCCCCTATGGCTACACCTTC.

The rearrangement uses TRBV5-1 and TRBJ2-6, with 7 bases fitting TRBD1. CDR1 SGHRS and CDR2 YFSETQ come from the germline V gene. J lost 0 bases, V lost 4 bases, and 4 bases had no gene match. The CDR3 consists of 16 residues. CDR3 in amino acids: CASSPGQFSGANVLTF. The CDR3 bases are TGCGCCAGCAGCCCGGGACAGTTCTCTGGGGCCAACGTCCTGACTTTC.

This clone is termed medium-sized. The V and J genes are TRBV6-5 and TRBJ1-1, with D maybe TRBD1 (6 bases). The CDR3 covers 15 residues. V was cut by 5 bases and J by 1 base, with 14 bases left in between. CDR1 and CDR2 (germline): MNHEY, SVGAGI. As DNA, the CDR3 is TGTGCCAGCAGTCCCTTCGGACAGACGAACACTGAAGCTTTCTTT. Its translation: CASSPFGQTNTEAFF.

The DNA of the CDR3 is TGTGCCAGCAGTTCCTTAGCGGGAGGAAGGTACGAGCAGTACTTC. Protein product: CASSSLAGGRYEQYF. The rearrangement uses TRBV28 and TRBJ2-7; TRBD2 agrees at 10 bases. Germline lookup yields CDR1 MDHEN and CDR2 SYDVKM. The CDR3 is 15 amino acids. The J segment lost 4 bases and the V segment lost 4 bases, leaving 7 bases of the junction unmatched.

V usage is TRBV5-4 and J usage is TRBJ2-5, with D possibly being TRBD2 (7 bases). Trimming took off 3 bases at V and 5 bases at J, with 14 bases between the two ends. This CDR3 has 14 amino acids. From germline, CDR1 is SGHNT and CDR2 YYREEE (reference sequence). The CDR3 region is CASSSSGGHETQYF. The CDR3 DNA is TGTGCCAGCAGCTCCTCGGGGGGACACGAGACCCAGTACTTC.

This chain links TRBV18 with TRBJ1-1; TRBD1 might be the D (5 bases). The CDR3 spans 14 residues. CDR1 and CDR2 from the germline V gene are KGHSH and LQKENI. V lost 2 bases to trimming and J lost 4 bases, with 11 bases between them. The CDR3 nucleotides read TGTGCCAGCTCACCAACCCTAGGGGTCACTGAAGCTTTCTTT. Translation: CASSPTLGVTEAFF. Full variable domain (rest looked up from reference TRBV18 and TRBJ1-1): NAGVMQNPRHLVRRRGQEARLRCSPMKGHSHVYWYRQLPEEGLKFMVYLQKENIIDESGMPKERFSAEFPKEGPSILRIQQVVRGDSAAYFCASSPTLGVTEAFFGQGTRLTVV.